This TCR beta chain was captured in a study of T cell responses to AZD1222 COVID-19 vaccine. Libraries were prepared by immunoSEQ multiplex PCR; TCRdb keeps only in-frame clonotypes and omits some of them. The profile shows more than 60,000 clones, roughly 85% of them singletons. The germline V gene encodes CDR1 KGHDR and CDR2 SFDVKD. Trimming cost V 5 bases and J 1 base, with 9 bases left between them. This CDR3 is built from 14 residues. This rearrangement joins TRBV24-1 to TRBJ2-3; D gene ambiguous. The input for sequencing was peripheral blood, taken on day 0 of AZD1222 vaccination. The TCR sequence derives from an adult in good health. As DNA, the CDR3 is TGTGCCACCAGTGTCTCCGCGGGCACAGATACGCAGTATTTT. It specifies CATSVSAGTDTQYF.